This is a list of T cell receptor beta chains from one sample in a study of T cell responses to AZD1222 COVID-19 vaccine. Measured with immunoSEQ multiplex PCR; TCRdb has only the in-frame clones, and not every one. Counted here are 100,000 to 150,000 clones, about nine tenths occurring once; the ten biggest clones make up 5.5% to 7%. Sequenced material: peripheral blood, taken on day 0 of AZD1222 vaccination. The receptor source for this set is an adult in good health. Both conserved end residues are part of each CDR3. The order of the fields is J gene, V gene, CDR3 protein.

TRBJ2-7 | TRBV27 | CASSRLKVEGAGEQYF
TRBJ1-3 | TRBV5-1 | CASREQSSGNTIYF
TRBJ1-2 | TRBV27 | CASSLSTGSYGYTF
TRBJ1-1 | TRBV12-3/TRBV12-4 | CASRKTTEAFF
TRBJ1-1 | TRBV5-4 | CASSFRTGGVMGTEAFF
TRBJ2-1 | TRBV2 | CASIGNEQFF
TRBJ1-1 | TRBV10-3 | CAITGTVETEAFF
TRBJ1-5 | TRBV6-5 | CASSYSTGGTVQPQHF
TRBJ1-4 | TRBV30 | CAWSIGGNEKLFF
TRBJ1-3 | TRBV12-3/TRBV12-4 | CASHLSGNTIYF
TRBJ2-1 | TRBV5-1 | CASSREQGGDGEQFF
TRBJ2-1 | TRBV18 | CASSLLGSYNEQFF
TRBJ1-1 | TRBV5-1 | CASSAVGAEAFF
TRBJ2-3 | TRBV7-2 | CASRYLRSDTQYF
TRBJ2-3 | TRBV3-1/TRBV3-2 | CASSQYRTSGDTQYF
TRBJ2-5 | TRBV7-9 | CASSEVTGGGETQYF
TRBJ2-7 | TRBV27 | CASSLMGKSYEQYF
TRBJ2-7 | TRBV6-4 | CASSDSDGSGNYEQYF
TRBJ2-7 | TRBV20-1 | CSASPAGGTYEQYF
TRBJ1-6 | TRBV5-1 | CASSGTGAGNSPLHF
TRBJ2-1 | TRBV2 | CASSEAPSGVYNEQFF
TRBJ1-1 | TRBV6-5 | CASSYGTEAFF
TRBJ2-2 | TRBV29-1 | CSVELYGAGELFF
TRBJ1-2 | TRBV20-1 | CSAAFNYGYTF
TRBJ2-1 | TRBV10-1 | CASSGTGSSYNEQFF
TRBJ1-2 | TRBV6-2/TRBV6-3 | CASSLRSNRDSSYYGYTF
TRBJ2-1 | TRBV10-1 | CASTPDSTYNEQFF
TRBJ1-3 | TRBV30 | CASSSLFSGNTIYF
TRBJ2-5 | TRBV3-1/TRBV3-2 | CASSPSGGVATQYF
TRBJ2-1 | TRBV9 | CASSPIAGGVNEQFF
TRBJ1-5 | TRBV7-9 | CASSLAGGGQPQHF
TRBJ2-3 | TRBV5-1 | CASSSQGGTNTDTQYF
TRBJ1-1 | TRBV6-5 | CASQQLNTEAFF
TRBJ1-2 | TRBV6-5 | CASSYSRPGLGYGYTF
TRBJ1-6 | TRBV7-9 | CASSLAPPGSYNSPLHF
TRBJ2-5 | TRBV4-1 | CASSQDRSGDLRETQYF
TRBJ2-3 | TRBV4-3 | CASRKRGPPDTQYF
TRBJ1-2 | TRBV7-2 | CASSLAPDRMYGYTF
TRBJ1-2 | TRBV3-1/TRBV3-2 | CASSQALAQGAYGYTF
TRBJ2-3 | TRBV5-4 | CASSLDRARADTQYF